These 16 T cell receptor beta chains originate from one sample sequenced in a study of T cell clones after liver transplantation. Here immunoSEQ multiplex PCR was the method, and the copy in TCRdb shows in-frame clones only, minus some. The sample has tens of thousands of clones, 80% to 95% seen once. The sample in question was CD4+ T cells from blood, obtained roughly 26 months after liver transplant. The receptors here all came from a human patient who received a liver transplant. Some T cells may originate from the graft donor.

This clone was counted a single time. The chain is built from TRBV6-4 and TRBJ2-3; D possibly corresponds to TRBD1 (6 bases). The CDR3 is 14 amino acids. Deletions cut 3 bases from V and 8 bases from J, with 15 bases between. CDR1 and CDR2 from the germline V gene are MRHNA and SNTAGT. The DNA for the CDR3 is TGTGCCAGCAGTGAACGACTGGGGGCAGGTACGCAGTATTTT. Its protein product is CASSERLGAGTQYF.

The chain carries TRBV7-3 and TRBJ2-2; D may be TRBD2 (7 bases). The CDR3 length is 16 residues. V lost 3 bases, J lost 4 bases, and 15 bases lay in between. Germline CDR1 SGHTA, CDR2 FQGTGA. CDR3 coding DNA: TGTGCCAGCAGCTTTCAGTCCGCGGGGGCCACCGGGGAGCTGTTTTTT. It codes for CASSFQSAGATGELFF.

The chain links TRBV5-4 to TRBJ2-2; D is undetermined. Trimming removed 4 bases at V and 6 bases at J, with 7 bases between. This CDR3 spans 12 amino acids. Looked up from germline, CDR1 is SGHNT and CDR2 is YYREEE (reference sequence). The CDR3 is CASSPSAGELFF. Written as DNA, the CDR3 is TGTGCCAGCAGCCCATCCGCCGGGGAGCTGTTTTTT.

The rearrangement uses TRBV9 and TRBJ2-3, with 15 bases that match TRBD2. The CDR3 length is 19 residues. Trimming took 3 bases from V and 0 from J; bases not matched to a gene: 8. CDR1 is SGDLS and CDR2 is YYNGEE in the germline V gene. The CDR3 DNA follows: TGTGCCAGCAGCGAGGGGACTAGCGGGAGGTTACTAAGCACAGATACGCAGTATTTT. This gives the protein CASSEGTSGRLLSTDTQYF.

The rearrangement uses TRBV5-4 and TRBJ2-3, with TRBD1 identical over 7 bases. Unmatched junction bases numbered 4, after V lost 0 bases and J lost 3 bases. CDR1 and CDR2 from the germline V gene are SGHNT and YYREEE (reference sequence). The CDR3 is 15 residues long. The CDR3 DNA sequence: TGTGCCAGCAGCTTGGCGACAGGGTATACAGATACGCAGTATTTT. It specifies CASSLATGYTDTQYF.

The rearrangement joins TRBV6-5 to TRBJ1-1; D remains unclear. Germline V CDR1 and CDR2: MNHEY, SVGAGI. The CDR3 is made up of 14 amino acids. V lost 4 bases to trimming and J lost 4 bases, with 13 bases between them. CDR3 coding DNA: TGTGCCAGCAGTTCCCCACGGTGGAGCACTGAAGCTTTCTTT. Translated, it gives CASSSPRWSTEAFF.

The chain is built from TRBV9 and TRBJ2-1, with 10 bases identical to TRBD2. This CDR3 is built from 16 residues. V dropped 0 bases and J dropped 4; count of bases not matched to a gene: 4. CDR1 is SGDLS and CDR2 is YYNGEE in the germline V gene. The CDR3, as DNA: TGTGCCAGCAGCGTAGTTTGGACTAGCGGATACAATGAGCAGTTCTTC. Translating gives CASSVVWTSGYNEQFF.

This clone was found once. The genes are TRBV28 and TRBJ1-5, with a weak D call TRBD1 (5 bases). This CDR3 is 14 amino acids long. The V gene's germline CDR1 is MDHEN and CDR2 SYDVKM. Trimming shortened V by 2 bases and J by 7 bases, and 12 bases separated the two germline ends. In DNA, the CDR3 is TGTGCCAGCAGTTTAGTCCAGGGTGACCAGCCCCAGCATTTT. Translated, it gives CASSLVQGDQPQHF.

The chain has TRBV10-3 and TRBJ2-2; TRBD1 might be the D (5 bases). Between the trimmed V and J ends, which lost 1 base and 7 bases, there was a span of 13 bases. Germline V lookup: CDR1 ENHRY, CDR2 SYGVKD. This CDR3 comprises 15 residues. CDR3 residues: CAISEFRAPSGELFF. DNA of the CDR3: TGTGCCATCAGTGAGTTCAGGGCCCCCAGCGGGGAGCTGTTTTTT.

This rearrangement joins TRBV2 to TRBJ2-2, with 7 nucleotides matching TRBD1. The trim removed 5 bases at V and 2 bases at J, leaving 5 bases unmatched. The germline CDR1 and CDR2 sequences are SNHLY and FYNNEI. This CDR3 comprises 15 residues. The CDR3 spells CASSLRDSNTGELFF. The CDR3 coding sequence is TGTGCCAGCAGTCTCCGGGACAGTAACACCGGGGAGCTGTTTTTT.

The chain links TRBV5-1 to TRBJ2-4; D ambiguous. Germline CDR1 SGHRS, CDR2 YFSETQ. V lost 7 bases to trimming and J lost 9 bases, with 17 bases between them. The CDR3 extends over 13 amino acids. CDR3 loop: CASSSQRDGIQYF. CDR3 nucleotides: TGCGCCAGCTCCTCCCAAAGGGATGGCATTCAGTACTTC.

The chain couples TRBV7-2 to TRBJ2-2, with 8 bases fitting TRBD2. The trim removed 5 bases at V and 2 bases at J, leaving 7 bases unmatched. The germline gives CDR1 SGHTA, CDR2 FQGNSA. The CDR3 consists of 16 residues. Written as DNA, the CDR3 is TGTGCCAGCAGCGTAAGAGCGGGAGCCAACACCGGGGAGCTGTTTTTT. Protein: CASSVRAGANTGELFF.

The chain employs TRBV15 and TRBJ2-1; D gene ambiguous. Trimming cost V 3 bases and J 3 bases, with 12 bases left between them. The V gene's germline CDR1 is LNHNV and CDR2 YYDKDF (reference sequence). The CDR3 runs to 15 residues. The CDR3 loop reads CATSSRRVGYNEQFF. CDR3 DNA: TGTGCCACCAGCAGCCGCCGAGTGGGCTACAATGAGCAGTTCTTC.

CDR3 DNA: TGTGCCAGCAGCTCCCCCCGGGGACCAGATACGCAGTATTTT. This sequence encodes CASSSPRGPDTQYF. The J gene is TRBJ2-3, the V gene TRBV11-2; D is tentatively TRBD1 or TRBD2 (5 bases each). The V and J ends lost 4 bases and 4 bases respectively, with 12 bases between them. The germline gives CDR1 SGHAT, CDR2 FQNNGV. The CDR3 sequence is 14 residues long.

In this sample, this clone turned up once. CDR3 region: CSVERGLAGLTDTQYF. CDR3 in DNA: TGCAGCGTTGAACGGGGACTAGCGGGGTTAACAGATACGCAGTATTTT. The rearrangement uses TRBV29-1 and TRBJ2-3; 13 positions match TRBD2. Germline V gene data show CDR1 as SQVTM and CDR2 as ANQGSEA. CDR3 length: 16 amino acids. J was trimmed by 3 bases and V by 2 bases; bases with no gene match: 5.

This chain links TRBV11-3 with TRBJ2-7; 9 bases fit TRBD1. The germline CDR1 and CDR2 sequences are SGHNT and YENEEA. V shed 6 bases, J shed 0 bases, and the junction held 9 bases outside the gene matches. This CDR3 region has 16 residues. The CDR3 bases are TGTGCCAGCAGTTTTCAACCGGGACAGGGCTCCTACGAGCAGTACTTC. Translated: CASSFQPGQGSYEQYF.